The present TCR beta chain was sequenced within a study of cytomegalovirus exposure and HLA in healthy donors. As to this clone: Its matching antigen is unknown.

Study conclusions and caveats: The later analysis indicated that the majority of CMV-associated TCR beta chains appeared HLA-restricted. Reports showed the classifier diagnosing cytomegalovirus status with high specificity and sensitivity. Most subjects' HLA-A and HLA-B alleles were reportedly predicted from TCR beta sequences.

13 Jbeta primers and 60 Vbeta primers were used for the PCR. Sequencing used immunoSEQ multiplex PCR; TCRdb keeps in-frame clones, though not all of them. This sample carries tens of thousands of clones, with roughly 4.8% going to the ten biggest clones. CDR1 MNHNS and CDR2 SASEGT come from the germline V gene. Trimming stripped 4 bases from V and 2 bases from J, with 8 bases between. The CDR3 sequence is 13 residues long. Though probably carrying unrecorded immune exposures, donors were nominally healthy at sampling. The sequenced sample consisted of PBMCs. The TCR originated in a man aged 25-40 years in good health and CMV-seropositive. The J gene is TRBJ1-2, the V gene TRBV6-1, with D uncertain. CDR3 loop: CASSAYPNYGYTF. In DNA, the CDR3 is TGTGCCAGCAGTGCCTATCCCAACTATGGCTACACCTTC.